Listed below are T cell receptor beta chains from one sample, sequenced in a study of circulating and synovial CD4+ cells in juvenile arthritis. TCRdb's copy holds only in-frame clones and misses some; the assay was immunoSEQ multiplex PCR. Of approximately 15,000 clones in the sample, roughly 89% were seen once. Input material: CD4+ T cells from blood. These receptors were taken from a human donor with juvenile idiopathic arthritis. CDR3s include the opening cysteine and the closing phenylalanine or tryptophan. D genes are given only for firm matches. Rows give clone size only sometimes, using once, few, many, or a class for an expanded clone.

CDR3 protein: CASRPGISGNTIYF
CDR3 DNA: TGTGCCAGCAGACCGGGGATCTCTGGAAACACCATATATTTT
clone size: .
D gene: .
V gene: TRBV6-5
J gene: TRBJ1-3

CDR3 protein: CASSLVGQAYEQYF
CDR3 DNA: TGCGCCAGCAGCTTGGTAGGACAAGCCTACGAGCAGTACTTC
clone size: .
D gene: .
V gene: TRBV5-1
J gene: TRBJ2-7

CDR3 protein: CASSWTGTAKNIQYF
CDR3 DNA: TGCGCCAGCAGCTGGACAGGGACCGCCAAAAACATTCAGTACTTC
clone size: .
D gene: TRBD1
V gene: TRBV5-1
J gene: TRBJ2-4

CDR3 protein: CASSLSRRTGYDGYTF
CDR3 DNA: TGTGCCAGCAGTTTATCGAGGCGGACAGGGTATGACGGCTACACCTTC
clone size: .
D gene: TRBD1
V gene: TRBV27
J gene: TRBJ1-2

CDR3 protein: CASRAGLHQGGSPLHF
CDR3 DNA: TGTGCCAGTAGGGCGGGACTCCATCAAGGCGGTTCACCCCTCCACTTT
clone size: .
D gene: .
V gene: TRBV19
J gene: TRBJ1-6

CDR3 protein: CASSYEQSYNSPLHF
CDR3 DNA: TGTGCCAGCAGTTACGAACAGAGCTATAATTCACCCCTCCACTTT
clone size: .
D gene: .
V gene: TRBV6-5
J gene: TRBJ1-6

CDR3 protein: CASTEVSNQPQHF
CDR3 DNA: TGTGCCAGCACAGAAGTTAGCAATCAGCCCCAGCATTTT
clone size: .
D gene: .
V gene: TRBV6-1
J gene: TRBJ1-5

CDR3 protein: CASSPTGHSNYGYTF
CDR3 DNA: TGTGCCAGCAGCCCGACGGGACATTCTAACTATGGCTACACCTTC
clone size: .
D gene: .
V gene: TRBV7-9
J gene: TRBJ1-2

CDR3 protein: CASSPPLAGADTQYF
CDR3 DNA: TGTGCCAGCTCACCACCGTTGGCAGGGGCAGATACGCAGTATTTT
clone size: once
D gene: .
V gene: TRBV18
J gene: TRBJ2-3

CDR3 protein: CASSPSGTSGFRNEQFF
CDR3 DNA: TGTGCCAGCAGCCCCAGTGGGACAAGCGGATTTCGGAATGAGCAGTTCTTC
clone size: .
D gene: .
V gene: TRBV7-3
J gene: TRBJ2-1

CDR3 protein: CASCRGWTQYF
CDR3 DNA: TGTGCCAGCTGCCGGGGGTGGACTCAGTACTTC
clone size: .
D gene: .
V gene: TRBV28
J gene: TRBJ2-5

CDR3 protein: CSVIRPGTGAHEQYF
CDR3 DNA: TGCAGCGTTATTCGTCCCGGGACAGGGGCCCACGAGCAGTACTTC
clone size: .
D gene: TRBD1
V gene: TRBV29-1
J gene: TRBJ2-7

CDR3 protein: CSVRYSSGTGQNNEQFF
CDR3 DNA: TGCAGCGTTAGATACTCATCCGGGACAGGACAAAACAATGAGCAGTTCTTC
clone size: .
D gene: TRBD1
V gene: TRBV29-1
J gene: TRBJ2-1

CDR3 protein: CATSGRASGVFDEQFF
CDR3 DNA: TGTGCCACCAGCGGCCGGGCTAGCGGGGTATTCGATGAGCAGTTCTTC
clone size: .
D gene: TRBD2
V gene: TRBV15
J gene: TRBJ2-1

CDR3 protein: CASSIARGTQLSSGNTIYF
CDR3 DNA: TGTGCCAGCAGCATAGCACGCGGCACGCAACTAAGCTCTGGAAACACCATATATTTT
clone size: .
D gene: .
V gene: TRBV7-9
J gene: TRBJ1-3

CDR3 protein: CASKDGLFANYGYTF
CDR3 DNA: TGTGCCAGCAAGGACGGACTCTTCGCTAACTATGGCTACACCTTC
clone size: .
D gene: .
V gene: TRBV6-5
J gene: TRBJ1-2

CDR3 protein: CASSTATGNTEAFF
CDR3 DNA: TGCGCCAGCAGCACGGCCACAGGGAACACTGAAGCTTTCTTT
clone size: few
D gene: .
V gene: TRBV5-1
J gene: TRBJ1-1

CDR3 protein: CASSYSDSYNGYTF
CDR3 DNA: TGTGCCAGCAGTTATTCGGACAGTTACAATGGCTACACCTTC
clone size: .
D gene: .
V gene: TRBV6-5
J gene: TRBJ1-2

CDR3 protein: CASRTDSNQPQHF
CDR3 DNA: TGTGCCAGCAGGACAGATAGCAATCAGCCCCAGCATTTT
clone size: .
D gene: .
V gene: TRBV6-5
J gene: TRBJ1-5

CDR3 protein: CASSPQAKGAYNEQFF
CDR3 DNA: TGTGCCAGCTCACCTCAAGCCAAGGGGGCGTACAATGAGCAGTTCTTC
clone size: .
D gene: TRBD1
V gene: TRBV18
J gene: TRBJ2-1

CDR3 protein: CASSLHASGAGGHF
CDR3 DNA: TGTGCCAGCAGCCTACACGCATCCGGGGCGGGAGGGCACTTC
clone size: once
D gene: TRBD2
V gene: TRBV28
J gene: TRBJ2-5

CDR3 protein: CASSLVRVEKLFF
CDR3 DNA: TGTGCCAGCAGCTTGGTCCGGGTCGAAAAACTGTTTTTT
clone size: once
D gene: .
V gene: TRBV7-2
J gene: TRBJ1-4

CDR3 protein: CASSPQTGQGGYGYTF
CDR3 DNA: TGTGCCAGCAGCCCTCAAACGGGACAGGGTGGGTATGGCTACACCTTC
clone size: .
D gene: TRBD1
V gene: TRBV5-4
J gene: TRBJ1-2

CDR3 protein: CAWSGSGNTEAFF
CDR3 DNA: TGTGCCTGGAGCGGGTCTGGGAACACTGAAGCTTTCTTT
clone size: .
D gene: .
V gene: TRBV30
J gene: TRBJ1-1

CDR3 protein: CASSIGGLAGGDAKNIQYF
CDR3 DNA: TGTGCCAGTAGTATAGGTGGACTAGCGGGAGGCGACGCCAAAAACATTCAGTACTTC
clone size: .
D gene: TRBD2
V gene: TRBV19
J gene: TRBJ2-4

CDR3 protein: CASSPPSSIQFF
CDR3 DNA: TGTGCCAGCAGCCCACCGAGTAGCATCCAGTTCTTC
clone size: .
D gene: .
V gene: TRBV7-2
J gene: TRBJ2-1

CDR3 protein: CASSLGARDTKNYGYTF
CDR3 DNA: TGTGCTAGCAGCTTAGGAGCCCGGGACACCAAAAACTATGGCTACACCTTC
clone size: .
D gene: .
V gene: TRBV7-7
J gene: TRBJ1-2

CDR3 protein: CASSQAPLAGDEQFF
CDR3 DNA: TGCGCCAGCAGCCAAGCCCCCCTAGCGGGAGATGAGCAGTTCTTC
clone size: .
D gene: TRBD2
V gene: TRBV4-3
J gene: TRBJ2-1

CDR3 protein: CASSLAGRHTEAFF
CDR3 DNA: TGTGCCAGCAGCTTAGCGGGGAGGCACACTGAAGCTTTCTTT
clone size: .
D gene: .
V gene: TRBV11-3
J gene: TRBJ1-1

CDR3 protein: CASSRQRVNTEAFF
CDR3 DNA: TGTGCCAGCAGCCGTCAACGGGTGAACACTGAAGCTTTCTTT
clone size: .
D gene: .
V gene: TRBV5-6
J gene: TRBJ1-1

CDR3 protein: CASNRDRAYEQYF
CDR3 DNA: TGTGCCAGCAACCGGGACAGGGCCTACGAGCAGTACTTC
clone size: .
D gene: TRBD1
V gene: TRBV5-8
J gene: TRBJ2-7

CDR3 protein: CASSTGTGPYGYTF
CDR3 DNA: TGTGCCAGCAGTACCGGGACAGGACCCTATGGCTACACCTTC
clone size: few
D gene: TRBD1
V gene: TRBV27
J gene: TRBJ1-2